This T cell receptor (beta chain) emerged from a study of identical twins (dated by TCRdb to the mid-2010s). As for the study more broadly: TCR alpha and beta repertoires from monozygotic twins, unrelated adults of various ages and cord blood were deep-sequenced to test whether fetal clonotypes persist. To rule out contamination, replicate twin experiments were performed at different times with different library preparation protocols.

This clonotype came up a few times. There is no known antigen for this receptor. Per-base quality was not reported, and no clone a single base away is much larger than it. CDR1 and CDR2 are read off the germline V gene (reference sequence) as DFQATT and SNEGSKA. The CDR3 covers 12 residues, taking in both the cysteine and the phenylalanine. Only the CDR3 DNA is retained, 36 bases long and in frame from the first base. Trimming removed 5 bases from V and 4 bases from J, leaving 12 bases between the germline ends. Libraries were constructed by 5' RACE. Sequencing took place on an Illumina HiSeq 2000. A universal primer binding site was added through template switching, and the final cDNA carried a unique molecular identifier so that TCR cDNA molecules could be counted accurately. Specific primers in the conserved constant-segment region were used to synthesize first-strand cDNA for TCR alpha and beta chains. To control for contamination, every cDNA library carried two barcodes: a SMART-Mk sample barcode plus Illumina barcodes. TruSeq adapter sequences and Illumina sample barcodes were added in two successive PCR steps. The TCR alpha and beta cDNA libraries were sequenced on the Illumina HiSeq platform using custom primers. The authors' pipeline ran thus. Raw reads were processed with MiGEC to extract unique molecular identifiers, and MiXCR was used to determine CDR3 positions. Recombination models were inferred per individual with the repgenHMM and IGoR tools using an EM algorithm. Shared clonotype analysis was performed with the tcR package in R, normalizing sharing by the product of cloneset sizes. To study raw recombination free of thymic and clonal selection effects, out-of-frame nonproductive sequences were analyzed. Using fastp trimming at Q25 and MiXCR clonotype assembly, TCRdb reanalyzed the public sequencing data and kept in-frame beta chains. Each entry is one CDR3 protein sequence, shown with its most common DNA and genes. TCRdb assigned the V and J calls; the authors' analysis was not used. In all, the sample holds 210,000 or so distinct CDR3 sequences, and about 7.5% of those were seen once. 1.9% of the sample goes to the ten largest clones.

Overall results and qualifications from the work: Out-of-frame TCR alpha sequences shared between twins showed an excess of low generation-probability sequences compared with coincidental sharing between unrelated individuals. Because the same donors could not be followed over many years, the conclusions relied on cross-sectional statistical analysis. Abundant cord blood beta clonotypes carried fewer insertions; young adult naive repertoires showed a weaker similar trend, while memory repertoires showed none. A weaker excess of twin sharing was found in beta out-of-frame sequences because the signal-to-noise ratio was lowered by fewer shared sequences. Zero-insertion analyses could be partly confounded by invariant T cells such as MAIT and iNKT, although diverse VJ usage argued against such confounding for most clonotypes. In monozygotic twins, recombination models systematically underestimated out-of-frame TCR alpha sharing, but the models matched the sharing seen between unrelated individuals.

Every donor in the study was a healthy Caucasian. Three pairs of female monozygotic twins, all aged about 18 to 29 years, made up the twin cohort. Miltenyi CD45RO+ enrichment and human naive T-cell isolation kits were used to isolate memory (CD45RO+) and naive T cells from PBMC. This sample was also put to use in a study of yellow fever vaccine responses in identical twins. As noted in the second study: According to the authors, in identical twins the way T cells responded to vaccination appeared partly convergent and partly personalized. In identical twins, the study followed T cell clones that responded to the vaccine with precision.

The sequencing input was memory (CD45RO+) T cells sorted from blood. The sample's cell subset or site label, in plain terms: CD45RO+ enriched T cells. The chain is encoded by TRBV20-1 joined to TRBJ2-7; the D gene remains uncertain. This clonotype originated in a woman between 18 and 29 years old in good health. The CDR3 region has the sequence CSALGPEYEQYF. In nucleotide form, the sequence is TGCAGTGCTCTAGGCCCTGAATACGAGCAGTACTTC.